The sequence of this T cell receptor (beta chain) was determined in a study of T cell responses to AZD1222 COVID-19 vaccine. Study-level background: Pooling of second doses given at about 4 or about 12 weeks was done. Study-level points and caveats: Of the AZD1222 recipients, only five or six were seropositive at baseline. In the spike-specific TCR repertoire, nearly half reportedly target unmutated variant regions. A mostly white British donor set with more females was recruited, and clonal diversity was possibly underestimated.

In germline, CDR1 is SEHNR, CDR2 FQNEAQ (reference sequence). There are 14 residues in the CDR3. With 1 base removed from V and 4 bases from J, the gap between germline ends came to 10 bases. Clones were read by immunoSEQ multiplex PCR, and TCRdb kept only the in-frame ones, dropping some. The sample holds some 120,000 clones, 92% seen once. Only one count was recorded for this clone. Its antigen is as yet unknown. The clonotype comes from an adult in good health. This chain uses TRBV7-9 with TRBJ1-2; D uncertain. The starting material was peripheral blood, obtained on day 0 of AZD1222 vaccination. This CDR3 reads CASSLDSLSYGYTF. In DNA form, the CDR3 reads TGTGCCAGCAGCTTAGACAGTTTATCCTATGGCTACACCTTC. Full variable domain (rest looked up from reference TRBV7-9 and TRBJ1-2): DTGVSQNPRHKITKRGQNVTFRCDPISEHNRLYWYRQTLGQGPEFLTYFQNEAQLEKSRLLSDRFSAERPKGSFSTLEIQRTEQGDSAMYLCASSLDSLSYGYTFGSGTRLTVV.